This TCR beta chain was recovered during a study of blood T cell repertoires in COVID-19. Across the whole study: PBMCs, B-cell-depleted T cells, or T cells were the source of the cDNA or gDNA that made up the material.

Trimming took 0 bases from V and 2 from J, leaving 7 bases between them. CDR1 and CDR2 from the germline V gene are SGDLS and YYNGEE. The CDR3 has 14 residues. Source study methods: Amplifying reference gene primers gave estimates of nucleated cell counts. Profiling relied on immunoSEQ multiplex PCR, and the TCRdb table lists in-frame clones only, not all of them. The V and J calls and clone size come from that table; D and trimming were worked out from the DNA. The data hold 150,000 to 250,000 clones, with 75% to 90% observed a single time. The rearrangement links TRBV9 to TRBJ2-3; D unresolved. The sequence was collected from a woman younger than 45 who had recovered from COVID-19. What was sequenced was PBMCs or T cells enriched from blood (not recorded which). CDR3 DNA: TGTGCCAGCAGCGTAGACGCTATCACAGATACGCAGTATTTT. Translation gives CASSVDAITDTQYF.